What follows describes a single T cell receptor (beta chain). The antigen is unknown. This record comes from a study of shared clonotypes between healthy human individuals. Study in general: CD4 naive cells filled three plates per donor, CD4 memory three, CD8 naive two and CD8 memory one. Study observations and caveats: Sampling covered nothing but blood. Tissue TCR repertoires likely differ from those found in blood.

Generated by immunoSEQ multiplex PCR, the TCRdb table keeps only in-frame clones and is missing some. The sample consists of 2.5 million or so clones, about 92% of them appearing once. Study donors comprised healthy, HIV-negative adults devoid of recent acute infection or vaccination. It was into CD45RA+ naive and CD45RA-negative memory subsets that the CD4+ cells were split. The sample was naive CD4+ T cells sorted from blood. Sample subset: CD45RA+ positively selected. The source of this sequence is a man aged 18 to 30 in good health.

The CDR3 coding sequence is TGTGCCAGCAGCTCCGAGAGGGCTGTTGTGCAGTTCTTC. It translates to CASSSERAVVQFF. The J gene is TRBJ2-1, the V gene TRBV7-6; D possibly corresponds to TRBD2 (5 bases). This CDR3 has 13 amino acids. V gave up 4 bases and J gave up 12 bases, with 16 bases separating them. Per the germline V gene, CDR1 is SGHVS and CDR2 is FNYEAQ.